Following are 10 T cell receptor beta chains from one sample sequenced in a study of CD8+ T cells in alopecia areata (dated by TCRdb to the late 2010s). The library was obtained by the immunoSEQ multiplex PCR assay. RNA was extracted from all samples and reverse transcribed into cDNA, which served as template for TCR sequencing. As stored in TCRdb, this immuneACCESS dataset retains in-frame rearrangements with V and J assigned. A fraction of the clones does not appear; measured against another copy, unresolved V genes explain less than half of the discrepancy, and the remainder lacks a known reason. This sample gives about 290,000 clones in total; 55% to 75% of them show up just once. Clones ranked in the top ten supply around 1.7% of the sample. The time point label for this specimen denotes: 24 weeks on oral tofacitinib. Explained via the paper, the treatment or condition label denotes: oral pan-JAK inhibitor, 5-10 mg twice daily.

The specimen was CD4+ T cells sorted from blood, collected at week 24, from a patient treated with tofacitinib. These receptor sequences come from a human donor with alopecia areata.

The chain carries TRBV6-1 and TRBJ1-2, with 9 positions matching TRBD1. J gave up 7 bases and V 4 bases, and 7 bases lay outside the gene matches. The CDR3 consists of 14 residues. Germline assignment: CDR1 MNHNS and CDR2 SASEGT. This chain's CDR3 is CASSVPGQGRGYTF. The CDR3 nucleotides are TGTGCCAGCAGTGTTCCGGGACAGGGTCGTGGCTACACCTTC.

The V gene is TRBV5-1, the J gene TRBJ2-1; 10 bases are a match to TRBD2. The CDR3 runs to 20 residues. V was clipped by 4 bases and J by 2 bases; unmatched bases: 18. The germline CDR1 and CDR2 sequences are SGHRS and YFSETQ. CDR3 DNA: TGCGCCAGCAGCGCGCGGGCCAGCGGGGGGGCCGATCGGGCCTACAATGAGCAGTTCTTC. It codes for CASSARASGGADRAYNEQFF.

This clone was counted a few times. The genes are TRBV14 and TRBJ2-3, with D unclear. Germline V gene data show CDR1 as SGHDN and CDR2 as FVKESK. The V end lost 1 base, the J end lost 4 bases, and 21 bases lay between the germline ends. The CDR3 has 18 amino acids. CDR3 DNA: TGTGCCAGCAGCCAAGGGTTGCGCAGTGTGGGGTCTGCAGATACGCAGTATTTT. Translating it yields CASSQGLRSVGSADTQYF.

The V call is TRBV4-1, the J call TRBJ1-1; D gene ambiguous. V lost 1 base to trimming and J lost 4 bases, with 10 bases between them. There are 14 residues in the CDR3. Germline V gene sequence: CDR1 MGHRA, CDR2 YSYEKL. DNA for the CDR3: TGCGCCAGCAGCCAAGCAGACTGGCGCACTGAAGCTTTCTTT. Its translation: CASSQADWRTEAFF.

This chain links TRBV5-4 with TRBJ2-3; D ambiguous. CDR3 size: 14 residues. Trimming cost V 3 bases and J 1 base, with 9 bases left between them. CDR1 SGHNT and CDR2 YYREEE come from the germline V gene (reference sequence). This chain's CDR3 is CASSSSGGTDTQYF. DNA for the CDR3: TGTGCCAGCAGCTCCAGTGGGGGCACAGATACGCAGTATTTT.

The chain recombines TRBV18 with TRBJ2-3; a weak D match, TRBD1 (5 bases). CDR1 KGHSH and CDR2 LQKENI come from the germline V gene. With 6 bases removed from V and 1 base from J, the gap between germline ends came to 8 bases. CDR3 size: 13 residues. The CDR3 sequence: CASSQQGTDTQYF. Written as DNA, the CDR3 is TGTGCCAGCTCTCAACAGGGCACAGATACGCAGTATTTT.

The CDR3 region has the DNA TGTGCCAGCAGCTTAAACGTGGGTGTACGGGAAAATTCACCCCTCCACTTT. It translates to CASSLNVGVRENSPLHF. The rearrangement uses TRBV7-3 and TRBJ1-6; D remains ambiguous. Looked up from germline, CDR1 is SGHTA and CDR2 is FQGTGA. The CDR3 is made up of 17 amino acids. The V end lost 1 base, the J end lost 7 bases, and 17 bases lay between the germline ends.

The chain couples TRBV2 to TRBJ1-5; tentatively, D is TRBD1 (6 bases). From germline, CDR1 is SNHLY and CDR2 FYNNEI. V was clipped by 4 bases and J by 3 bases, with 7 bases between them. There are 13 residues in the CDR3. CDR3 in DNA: TGTGCCAGCAGTGGACAGGACAATCAGCCCCAGCATTTT. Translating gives CASSGQDNQPQHF.

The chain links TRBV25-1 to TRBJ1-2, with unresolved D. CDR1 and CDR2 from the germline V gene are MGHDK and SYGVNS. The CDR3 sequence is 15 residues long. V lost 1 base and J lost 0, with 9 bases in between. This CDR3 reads CASSESGRPNYGYTF. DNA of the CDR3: TGTGCCAGCAGTGAATCGGGCAGACCTAACTATGGCTACACCTTC.

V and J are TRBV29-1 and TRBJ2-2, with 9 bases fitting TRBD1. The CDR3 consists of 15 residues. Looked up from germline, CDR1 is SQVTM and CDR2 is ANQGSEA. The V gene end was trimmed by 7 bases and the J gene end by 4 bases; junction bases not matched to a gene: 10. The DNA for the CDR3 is TGCAGCGGATTAACAGGGGGCGGTCGCACCGGGGAGCTGTTTTTT. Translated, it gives CSGLTGGGRTGELFF.